This T cell receptor beta chain came from a study of a mutant IDH1 vaccine in newly diagnosed glioma. Study-level background: Vaccine dosing followed radiotherapy by 4-6 weeks, or accompanied temozolomide cycles. Receipt of radiotherapy, temozolomide, or both preceded the study, and most received both.

TCRdb's table, derived via immunoSEQ multiplex PCR, lists solely in-frame clones and lacks some. The table records tens of thousands of clones, roughly 87% of them present only once. V was shortened by 3 bases and J by 3 bases, with 12 bases between the two germline ends. The CDR3 extends over 14 amino acids. Germline V lookup: CDR1 KGHSH, CDR2 LQKENI. With respect to this clone: Its target is not known.

Time point given: week 47, end of study. With topical imiquimod, each dose of the vaccine consisted of 300 ug of mutant IDH1 20-mer peptide. Study-wide points: The vaccine induced immune responses, and these occurred in about 95% of patients.

Sequenced here: PBMCs, sampled from a glioma patient whose treatment included an IDH1 peptide vaccine. The chain has TRBV18 and TRBJ2-7; D is perhaps TRBD1 or TRBD2 (5 bases each). This clonotype was obtained from a man in his forties with glioma. Some clones in this sample may be carry-over from other donors' samples. The DNA of the CDR3 is TGTGCCAGCTCACCCCGGGACCTCGACTACGAGCAGTACTTC. Its translation is CASSPRDLDYEQYF.